Below, 25 T cell receptor beta chains from the same sample are listed, as sequenced in a study of Graves' ophthalmopathy and Graves' hyperthyroidism. RNA transcripts were the template, and TCR beta CDR3 regions were amplified from them. The library came from an HTBI-primed first-round RT-PCR and a second-round multiplex PCR. Each CDR3 protein is one row after TCRdb ran MiXCR on the multiplex PCR reads. There are over a million distinct CDR3 sequences in the sample; approximately 35% occur only once, and around 10% lies in the top ten. Sequencing input: peripheral blood or thyroid tissue (not recorded which). Receptors originate from an adult man with Graves' hyperthyroidism.

This clonotype was seen more than once but under ten times. The chain has TRBV13 and TRBJ2-7; tentatively, D is TRBD1 or TRBD2 (5 bases each). Trimming pared 2 bases from V and 2 bases from J, leaving 16 bases between. CDR1 is PRHDT, CDR2 FYEKMQ, per germline (reference sequence). The length of the CDR3 is 16 residues. The CDR3 DNA follows: TGTGCCAGCAGCTTAAACTCGAGGGGAATCCCCTACGAGCAGTACTTC. Its translation is CASSLNSRGIPYEQYF.

This clonotype was counted ten times or more. This sequence joins TRBV12-3 or TRBV12-4 and TRBJ1-1; no definite D call. V was trimmed by 6 bases and J by 2 bases, leaving 13 bases between them. The CDR3 length is 14 residues. CDR3 loop: CASSLRRPNTEAFF. The CDR3 DNA reads TGTGCCAGCAGCCTCCGGAGGCCTAACACTGAAGCTTTCTTT.

This clonotype was recorded at least ten times. The rearrangement links TRBV2 to TRBJ2-5; a weak D match, TRBD1 (6 bases). Looked up from germline, CDR1 is SNHLY and CDR2 is FYNNEI. V lost 10 bases and J 4 bases, leaving 16 bases between the germline ends. The CDR3 consists of 13 residues. In DNA form, the CDR3 reads TGTGCCAACTCCCGGGACACTCGAGAGACCCAGTACTTC. Protein product: CANSRDTRETQYF.

This clonotype came up many times. J is TRBJ2-2 and V is TRBV7-9; D unresolved. The CDR3 loop spans 14 amino acids. V was shortened by 4 bases and J by 4 bases, with 10 bases between the two germline ends. Germline CDR1 SEHNR, CDR2 FQNEAQ (reference sequence). The CDR3 here is CASSSQASTGELFF. The CDR3 DNA follows: TGTGCCAGCAGCTCCCAAGCGAGCACCGGGGAGCTGTTTTTT.

This CDR3 is CASNMKRAGNYEQYF. The CDR3 bases are TGTGCCAGCAACATGAAGCGGGCGGGGAACTACGAGCAGTACTTC. The chain is built from TRBV7-2 and TRBJ2-7, with D tentatively TRBD2 (6 bases). Germline V gives CDR1 SGHTA, CDR2 FQGNSA. V gave up 7 bases and J gave up 3 bases, with 19 bases separating them. The CDR3 covers 15 residues.

This clonotype was detected many times. The V gene is TRBV11-3, the J gene TRBJ2-7, with D maybe TRBD2 (6 bases). The CDR3 runs to 14 residues. Trimming removed 3 bases from V and 4 bases from J, with 13 bases in between. Per the germline V gene, CDR1 is SGHNT and CDR2 is YENEEA. The chain's CDR3 is CASSFREEVYEQYF. The CDR3 bases are TGTGCCAGCAGCTTCAGGGAGGAAGTGTACGAGCAGTACTTC.

This chain uses TRBV7-9 with TRBJ2-7, with D unresolved. The CDR3 runs to 13 residues. The germline CDR1 and CDR2 sequences are SEHNR and FQNEAQ (reference sequence). Trimming cost V 7 bases and J 0 bases, with 10 bases left between them. The DNA of the CDR3 is TGTGCCAGCACCCTTCGCCCCTCCTACGAGCAGTACTTC. Protein: CASTLRPSYEQYF.

This clonotype has only one observation. The rearrangement uses TRBV25-1 and TRBJ2-7, with TRBD2 identical over 7 bases. Germline V gene data show CDR1 as MGHDK and CDR2 as SYGVNS. This CDR3 comprises 15 residues. The junction had 10 bases not matched to a gene; V was cut back by 6 bases and J by 2 bases. CDR3 region: CASSRGGGLTYEQYF. CDR3 sequence (DNA): TGTGCCAGCAGCCGGGGCGGGGGACTAACCTACGAGCAGTACTTC.

A word on this clonotype: A read error may explain this, as a much larger clone is one base away. The chain uses TRBV2 and TRBJ1-2, with 9 bases identical to TRBD1. Germline CDR1 reads SNHLY; CDR2 reads FYNNEI. The CDR3 has 15 residues. CDR3 residues: CASREGTGRGNGYTF. CDR3 in DNA: TGTGCCAGCAGAGAAGGGACAGGGAGAGGGAATGGCTACACCTTC.

This clonotype was observed a single time. This chain connects TRBV25-1 to TRBJ2-7; D is perhaps TRBD1 or TRBD2 (5 bases each). There are 13 residues in the CDR3. Germline V CDR1 and CDR2: MGHDK, SYGVNS. V was cut by 8 bases and J by 4 bases, with 15 bases left in between. The CDR3 here is CASVEAGRYEQYF. CDR3 bases: TGTGCCAGCGTTGAGGCAGGGAGATACGAGCAGTACTTC.

The CDR3 is CASRDSSDRGGYSPLHF. DNA for the CDR3: TGTGCCAGCAGGGACTCCTCGGACAGGGGGGGATATTCACCCCTCCACTTT. The chain employs TRBV25-1 and TRBJ1-6; the match to TRBD1 covers 10 bases. Germline loops: CDR1 MGHDK, CDR2 SYGVNS. With V trimmed by 6 bases and J by 8 bases, 13 bases remained unmatched. CDR3 length equals 17 residues.

In its sample, this clonotype was seen many times. The chain links TRBV24-1 to TRBJ2-6; TRBD1 or TRBD2 may be the D gene (5 bases each). The germline V and J ends were trimmed by 6 bases and 2 bases, with 10 bases remaining between them. This CDR3 contains 15 residues. Germline V CDR1 and CDR2: KGHDR, SFDVKD. CDR3 amino acids: CATSPRGAGANVLTF. As DNA, the CDR3 is TGTGCCACCAGTCCCCGGGGCGCTGGGGCCAACGTCCTGACTTTC.

This clonotype occurred many times. The chain links TRBV9 to TRBJ2-7, with TRBD1 matching over 10 bases. V lost 4 bases to trimming and J lost 2 bases; unmatched junction nucleotides: 6. CDR1 SGDLS and CDR2 YYNGEE come from the germline V gene. CDR3 length equals 15 residues. In nucleotides, the CDR3 is TGTGCCAGCAGCTCCGACGGGACAGGGGCCTACGAGCAGTACTTC. Amino acids: CASSSDGTGAYEQYF.

This clonotype was recorded many times. The chain joins TRBV12-3 or TRBV12-4 to TRBJ2-7; 11 nucleotides match TRBD2. The CDR3 is 14 residues long. V lost 4 bases and J lost 6; bases outside the gene matches: 5. For the CDR3, the DNA is TGTGCCAGCAGTTACCTAGCGGGAGGTCTCGAGCAGTACTTC. The encoded protein is CASSYLAGGLEQYF.

The chain joins TRBV20-1 to TRBJ2-7; the match to TRBD2 covers 12 bases. The CDR3 spans 18 residues. After removal of 0 bases from V and 4 bases from J, the junction contained 13 bases not matched to a gene. CDR1 and CDR2 from the germline V gene are DFQATT and SNEGSKA (reference sequence). In DNA, the CDR3 is TGCAGTGCTAGAGATTTCCTAGCGGGAGGGTCGGCTGCGTACGAGCAGTACTTC. Translating gives CSARDFLAGGSAAYEQYF.

The chain joins TRBV2 to TRBJ2-5; 13 nucleotides align to TRBD2. This CDR3 spans 16 amino acids. Germline V lookup: CDR1 SNHLY, CDR2 FYNNEI. Trimming cost V 4 bases and J 2 bases; bases outside gene matches: 4. The CDR3 nucleotides read TGTGCCAGCAGTGGGGGGACTAGCGGGAAACAAGAGACCCAGTACTTC. The encoded protein is CASSGGTSGKQETQYF. Using reference TRBV2 and TRBJ2-5 for the parts outside the CDR3, the full variable domain is EPEVTQTPSHQVTQMGQEVILRCVPISNHLYFYWYRQILGQKVEFLVSFYNNEISEKSEIFDDQFSVERPDGSNFTLKIRSTKLEDSAMYFCASSGGTSGKQETQYFGPGTRLLVL.

This chain connects TRBV7-8 to TRBJ1-1; 7 positions agree with TRBD1. Germline assignment: CDR1 SGHVS and CDR2 FQNEAQ. V shed 5 bases and J 1 base; nucleotides not matched to a gene: 10. The CDR3 totals 16 residues. Here the CDR3 DNA reads TGTGCCAGCAGCGAGGACAGGCCTGTTGGGAACACTGAAGCTTTCTTT. It specifies CASSEDRPVGNTEAFF.

For the CDR3, the DNA is TGTGCCAGCAGCCTAGGACAGGCACCTACCTATGGCTACACCTTC. Translating it yields CASSLGQAPTYGYTF. This chain connects TRBV7-2 to TRBJ1-2, with 7 bases that match TRBD1. This CDR3 has 15 residues. The ends lost 5 bases at V and 4 bases at J; junction bases unmatched: 10. Germline V lookup: CDR1 SGHTA, CDR2 FQGNSA.

V gene TRBV10-3 combines with J gene TRBJ2-7, with 8 bases identical to TRBD1. The CDR3 is 18 amino acids. With V trimmed by 0 bases and J by 4 bases, 14 bases remained unmatched. Germline CDR1 ENHRY, CDR2 SYGVKD. CDR3 amino acids: CAISESDRSGGVGYEQYF. CDR3 coding DNA: TGTGCCATCAGTGAGTCGGACCGTTCAGGGGGCGTTGGGTACGAGCAGTACTTC.

The sample holds many counts of this clonotype. V and J are TRBV7-6 and TRBJ2-7; D may be TRBD2 (6 bases). Germline V lookup: CDR1 SGHVS, CDR2 FNYEAQ. The CDR3 is made up of 14 amino acids. Trimming pared 2 bases from V and 5 bases from J, leaving 13 bases between. The CDR3 bases are TGTGCCAGCAGCTTAAACGGGGGATACGACGAGCAGTACTTC. This codes for CASSLNGGYDEQYF. The full variable domain, completed using reference TRBV7-6 and TRBJ2-7, is GAGVSQSPRYKVTKRGQDVALRCDPISGHVSLYWYRQALGQGPEFLTYFNYEAQQDKSGLPNDRFSAERPEGSISTLTIQRTEQRDSAMYRCASSLNGGYDEQYFGPGTRLTVT.

This sequence joins TRBV7-6 and TRBJ1-4, with TRBD1 identical over 8 bases. This CDR3 is built from 15 residues. V lost 2 bases, J lost 7 bases, and 6 bases stayed unmatched. Germline V gene sequence: CDR1 SGHVS, CDR2 FNYEAQ. The CDR3 here is CASSLPGGSAEKLFF. CDR3 bases: TGTGCCAGCAGCTTACCAGGGGGCTCGGCTGAAAAACTGTTTTTT.

This clonotype was recorded a few times. The J gene is TRBJ1-4, the V gene TRBV2; D ambiguous. From germline, CDR1 is SNHLY and CDR2 FYNNEI. The CDR3 is 10 residues long. The ends were cut back, 10 bases at V and 3 bases at J, with 3 bases in the middle. CDR3 residues: CATANEKLFF. CDR3 in DNA: TGTGCCACCGCTAATGAAAAACTGTTTTTT.

This chain links TRBV29-1 with TRBJ2-2, with TRBD2 matching 7 bases. The CDR3 has 15 amino acids. V trimming: 5 bases; J trimming: 3 bases; junction bases outside the gene matches: 9. CDR1 is SQVTM and CDR2 is ANQGSEA in the germline V gene. Here the CDR3 DNA reads TGCAGCGTTACTGGGCGGGAGTCGCACACCGGGGAGCTGTTTTTT. Residues: CSVTGRESHTGELFF.

The chain uses TRBV5-4 and TRBJ1-1; TRBD1 is a possible D gene (5 bases). The CDR3 consists of 15 residues. The V end lost 4 bases, the J end lost 3 bases, and 16 bases lay between the germline ends. Germline V gene sequence: CDR1 SGHNT, CDR2 YYREEE (reference sequence). In nucleotides, the CDR3 is TGTGCCAGCAGCCGACTAGGGGATCTCGACACTGAAGCTTTCTTT. This codes for CASSRLGDLDTEAFF. The whole variable domain, remainder taken from reference TRBV5-4 and TRBJ1-1, is ETGVTQSPTHLIKTRGQQVTLRCSSQSGHNTVSWYQQALGQGPQFIFQYYREEENGRGNFPPRFSGLQFPNYSSELNVNALELDDSALYLCASSRLGDLDTEAFFGQGTRLTVV.

This clonotype came up a few times. The chain recombines TRBV4-1 with TRBJ2-7; TRBD1 matches 12 bases. V was pared by 2 bases and J by 5 bases, with 13 bases of the junction left unmatched. Germline V gene lookup returns CDR1 MGHRA and CDR2 YSYEKL. The CDR3 loop spans 18 amino acids. The CDR3 is CASSQLQLTGTGGNEQYF. In DNA form, the CDR3 reads TGCGCCAGCAGCCAACTACAGCTCACCGGGACAGGGGGCAACGAGCAGTACTTC.